What follows are 18 T cell receptor beta chains derived from one specimen sequenced in a study of T cells in Graves' hyperthyroidism and ophthalmopathy (dated by TCRdb to about 2019). The library was generated by multiplex PCR. The instrument was an Illumina HiSeq 2000. The TCR beta CDR3 regions were amplified from the RNA transcripts. A first-round RT-PCR of the TCR CDR3 used the HTBI primer set with the Qiagen OneStep RT-PCR kit. The public reads were quality trimmed at Q25 with fastp and then assembled into clones with MiXCR by TCRdb, keeping productive beta chains. Identical CDR3 proteins give one entry, which carries the most common genes and DNA. This sample comprises about 840,000 distinct CDR3 sequences, about 38% of them detected only once. Together, the top ten hold over 8% of the sample. The sample taken for sequencing was blood. Receptors originate from a man aged 18 to 35 with Graves' hyperthyroidism.

This clonotype was counted ten times or more. J is TRBJ2-7 and V is TRBV29-1; maybe TRBD1 (6 bases). Germline loops: CDR1 SQVTM, CDR2 ANQGSEA. CDR3 length: 14 amino acids. V lost 5 bases to trimming and J lost 3 bases, with 17 bases between them. The CDR3 sequence is CSVTDTGLYYEQYF. The CDR3 DNA is TGCAGCGTTACAGACACAGGGTTGTACTACGAGCAGTACTTC.

V is TRBV5-1 and J is TRBJ1-4, with D perhaps matching TRBD1 (5 bases). This CDR3 comprises 14 residues. CDR1 and CDR2 (germline): SGHRS, YFSETQ. The germline V and J ends were trimmed by 4 bases and 7 bases, with 14 bases remaining between them. Here the CDR3 reads CASSPGDQREKLFF. Here the CDR3 DNA reads TGCGCCAGCAGCCCGGGGGACCAGCGTGAAAAACTGTTTTTT. Using reference TRBV5-1 and TRBJ1-4 for the parts outside the CDR3, the full variable domain is KAGVTQTPRYLIKTRGQQVTLSCSPISGHRSVSWYQQTPGQGLQFLFEYFSETQRNKGNFPGRFSGRQFSNSRSEMNVSTLELGDSALYLCASSPGDQREKLFFGSGTQLSVL.

In its sample, this clonotype was seen a few times. Germline and junction disagree at one end, which may indicate a read error. The rearrangement uses TRBV5-1 and TRBJ2-7, with D hard to call. Germline V lookup: CDR1 SGHRS, CDR2 YFSETQ. This CDR3 is 12 amino acids long. CDR3 nucleotide sequence: TGTGCCAGCAGCCAAAACACCCACGAGCAGTACTTC. As protein: CASSQNTHEQYF.

This sequence joins TRBV5-4 and TRBJ1-2, with 8 positions matching TRBD1. The V gene end was trimmed by 0 bases and the J gene end by 3 bases; junction bases not matched to a gene: 1. Germline V lookup: CDR1 SGHNT, CDR2 YYREEE (reference sequence). The CDR3 has 14 residues. The CDR3 DNA sequence: TGTGCCAGCAGCTTGGGGACAGGGCACTATGGCTACACCTTC. Translated: CASSLGTGHYGYTF.

This clonotype came up many times. V gene TRBV12-3 or TRBV12-4 combines with J gene TRBJ2-7; the D gene is possibly TRBD1 (6 bases). CDR3 length equals 11 residues. Trimming took off 4 bases at V and 6 bases at J, with 7 bases between the two ends. CDR3: CASSSRGEQYF. CDR3 coding DNA: TGTGCCAGCAGTTCCAGGGGCGAGCAGTACTTC.

This clonotype was seen repeatedly, ten times or more. The chain joins TRBV2 to TRBJ1-2, with D tentatively TRBD1 (5 bases). The CDR3 is 14 residues long. Germline lookup yields CDR1 SNHLY and CDR2 FYNNEI. Trimming took 0 bases from V and 4 from J, leaving 9 bases between them. Here the CDR3 reads CASSEAGDVYGYTF. The CDR3 nucleotides are TGTGCCAGCAGTGAAGCAGGGGACGTCTATGGCTACACCTTC. Complete variable domain (other parts from reference TRBV2 and TRBJ1-2): EPEVTQTPSHQVTQMGQEVILRCVPISNHLYFYWYRQILGQKVEFLVSFYNNEISEKSEIFDDQFSVERPDGSNFTLKIRSTKLEDSAMYFCASSEAGDVYGYTFGSGTRLTVV.

The V gene is TRBV11-2, the J gene TRBJ1-1; the D gene is possibly TRBD1 (5 bases). Germline lookup yields CDR1 SGHAT and CDR2 FQNNGV. This CDR3 region has 16 residues. Trimming took 5 bases from V and 4 from J, leaving 20 bases between them. In nucleotides, the CDR3 is TGTGCCAGCAGCCAAGCCCTCAGGGCTACGGGCACTGAAGCTTTCTTT. Protein sequence: CASSQALRATGTEAFF.

The chain links TRBV6-6 to TRBJ1-2; TRBD1 might be the D (6 bases). Germline CDR1 is MNHNY and CDR2 is SVGAGI (reference sequence). This CDR3 comprises 14 residues. The V end lost 2 bases, the J end lost 4 bases, and 11 bases lay between the germline ends. CDR3 coding DNA: TGTGCCAGCAGTTACGGGGGCAGCACCTATGGCTACACCTTC. It specifies CASSYGGSTYGYTF.

This clonotype was detected many times. The chain employs TRBV29-1 and TRBJ1-4; D is undetermined. Germline V gene lookup returns CDR1 SQVTM and CDR2 ANQGSEA. Trimming took 4 bases from V and 10 from J, leaving 7 bases between them. The CDR3 totals 10 residues. Here the CDR3 reads CSVADGKLFF. The CDR3 DNA sequence: TGCAGCGTTGCTGACGGAAAACTGTTTTTT.

This clonotype has a handful of counts. The V and J genes are TRBV7-2 and TRBJ2-7; D gene unclear. Trimming took 3 bases from V and 5 from J, leaving 11 bases between them. The CDR3 is 13 amino acids. Germline-derived CDR1 and CDR2 are SGHTA and FQGNSA. Here the CDR3 DNA reads TGTGCCAGCAGCTTGGTTTTGTGGGACGAGCAGTACTTC. Translated, it gives CASSLVLWDEQYF.

This clonotype was picked up a small number of times. The chain has TRBV7-9 and TRBJ2-7; D uncertain. The CDR3 extends over 11 amino acids. The germline V and J ends were trimmed by 6 bases and 7 bases, with 10 bases remaining between them. Per germline, CDR1 SEHNR and CDR2 FQNEAQ (reference sequence). For the CDR3, the DNA is TGTGCCAGCAGGGGAATAGGAGAGCAGTACTTC. As protein: CASRGIGEQYF.

This clonotype was counted once. The CDR3 does not end in the conserved phenylalanine or tryptophan, so this is likely a read error. No DNA is shown, since the ends of the CDR3 on it are uncertain; the CDR3 is the one TCRdb lists. V usage is TRBV10-3 and J usage is TRBJ2-7; the table calls TRBD1, which could not be checked here. From its first to its last residue, the CDR3 has 8 amino acids. CDR1 and CDR2 (germline): ENHRY, SYGVKD. The CDR3: CAIKSTGR.

The V and J genes are TRBV5-1 and TRBJ2-5, with TRBD2 as a possible D gene (5 bases). Deletions cut 4 bases from V and 2 bases from J, with 18 bases between. CDR3 length equals 16 residues. From germline, CDR1 is SGHRS and CDR2 YFSETQ. The DNA of the CDR3 is TGCGCCAGCAGCCAGGAGTGGCCCGGAGGTCAAGAGACCCAGTACTTC. Its protein product is CASSQEWPGGQETQYF.

The chain joins TRBV6-2 or TRBV6-3 to TRBJ1-5; 7 bases agree with TRBD1. CDR3 length equals 17 residues. Per germline, CDR1 MNHEY and CDR2 SVGEGT. V shed 2 bases, J shed 6 bases, and the junction held 13 bases outside the gene matches. CDR3 loop: CASSYTPTGTFGQPQHF. CDR3 nucleotides: TGTGCCAGCAGTTACACCCCGACAGGGACGTTCGGTCAGCCCCAGCATTTT.

Note on this clonotype: A much bigger clone sits one base away, suggesting this may be a read error. This chain joins TRBV24-1 and TRBJ2-5; D perhaps matches TRBD2 (5 bases). Germline lookup yields CDR1 KGHDR and CDR2 SFDVKD. The germline V and J ends were trimmed by 1 base and 5 bases, with 16 bases remaining between them. The CDR3 covers 16 residues. The CDR3, as DNA: TGTGCCACCAGTGATTTCCGGGTGGGAGTGGGTGAGACCCAGTACTTC. The encoded protein is CATSDFRVGVGETQYF.

J is TRBJ1-1 and V is TRBV19; D is possibly TRBD1 (6 bases). V was pared by 11 bases and J by 0 bases, with 10 bases between. The CDR3 runs to 12 residues. Germline assignment: CDR1 LNHDA and CDR2 SQIVND (reference sequence). CDR3 protein: CAGGHLNTEAFF. CDR3 sequence (DNA): TGTGCCGGGGGACACCTGAACACTGAAGCTTTCTTT.

Remarks on this clonotype: Because the CDR3's place on the DNA is in doubt, the DNA is left out and the CDR3 is given as listed by TCRdb. This chain joins TRBV11-1 and TRBJ1-1; the table assigns TRBD1, which was not confirmed against the DNA. CDR1 and CDR2 from the germline V gene are SGHAT and FQDESV (reference sequence). Both ends counted, the CDR3 spans 16 residues. The CDR3 sequence is CASSIPDRPDVPEAFF.

This clonotype was picked up many times. The chain links TRBV25-1 to TRBJ1-1; perhaps TRBD1 as D (5 bases). This CDR3 is built from 14 residues. Germline CDR1 is MGHDK and CDR2 is SYGVNS. Trimming left V 5 bases short and J 1 base short, with 11 bases between. The CDR3, as DNA: TGTGCCAGCAGTCCCGGGACTCCGAACACTGAAGCTTTCTTT. This gives the protein CASSPGTPNTEAFF. The variable domain in full, completed from reference TRBV25-1 and TRBJ1-1, reads EADIYQTPRYLVIGTGKKITLECSQTMGHDKMYWYQQDPGMELHLIHYSYGVNSTEKGDLSSESTVSRIRTEHFPLTLESARPSHTSQYLCASSPGTPNTEAFFGQGTRLTVV.